Shown below are 4 T cell receptor beta chains from a single sample sequenced in a study of neurological immune-mediated disorders. TCRdb analysed the 5' RACE reads with MiXCR anew, one entry per CDR3 protein. The sample shows about 87,000 distinct CDR3 sequences, 3% to 4.5% of them seen only once. Specimen: PBMCs. The origin of the receptors is a woman aged 45 to 65 with multiple sclerosis.

This clonotype was counted many times. V and J are TRBV5-6 and TRBJ2-7, with 9 bases identical to TRBD1. The CDR3 length is 15 residues. J was trimmed by 3 bases and V by 4 bases; bases with no gene match: 8. From germline, CDR1 is SGHDT and CDR2 YYEEEE. Written as DNA, the CDR3 is TGTGCCAGCAGCATCCTTCCGGGACAGGGCTACGAGCAGTACTTC. Protein sequence: CASSILPGQGYEQYF. The entire variable domain, with the rest obtained from reference TRBV5-6 and TRBJ2-7, is as follows: DAGVTQSPTHLIKTRGQQVTLRCSPKSGHDTVSWYQQALGQGPQFIFQYYEEEERQRGNFPDRFSGHQFPNYSSELNVNALLLGDSALYLCASSILPGQGYEQYFGPGTRLTVT.

In its sample, this clonotype was seen many times. The chain uses TRBV7-9 and TRBJ2-1, with D possibly matching TRBD2 (5 bases). The V end lost 4 bases, the J end lost 0 bases, and 7 bases lay between the germline ends. This CDR3 contains 14 residues. The V gene's germline CDR1 is SEHNR and CDR2 FQNEAQ (reference sequence). The CDR3 loop reads CASSSGISYNEQFF. CDR3 DNA: TGTGCCAGCAGCTCGGGGATCTCCTACAATGAGCAGTTCTTC.

This clonotype was picked up many times. The chain is built from TRBV7-2 and TRBJ2-7; 10 nucleotides match TRBD2. Germline trimming cut 1 base from V and 1 base from J; bases unmatched to any gene: 4. Germline V gene data show CDR1 as SGHTA and CDR2 as FQGNSA. This CDR3 is built from 16 residues. Here the CDR3 reads CASSLEIAGGSYEQYF. The CDR3 DNA follows: TGTGCCAGCAGCTTAGAAATAGCGGGGGGTTCCTACGAGCAGTACTTC.

The rearrangement uses TRBV12-5 and TRBJ2-1; D perhaps matches TRBD2 (6 bases). V lost 2 bases, J lost 4 bases, and 15 bases lay in between. The CDR3 is 16 amino acids. The germline V gene encodes CDR1 LGHNT and CDR2 FRNRAP. The CDR3, as DNA: TGTGCTAGTGGTTTGACGGGGCGGGGAGCTTACAATGAGCAGTTCTTC. Translation: CASGLTGRGAYNEQFF.